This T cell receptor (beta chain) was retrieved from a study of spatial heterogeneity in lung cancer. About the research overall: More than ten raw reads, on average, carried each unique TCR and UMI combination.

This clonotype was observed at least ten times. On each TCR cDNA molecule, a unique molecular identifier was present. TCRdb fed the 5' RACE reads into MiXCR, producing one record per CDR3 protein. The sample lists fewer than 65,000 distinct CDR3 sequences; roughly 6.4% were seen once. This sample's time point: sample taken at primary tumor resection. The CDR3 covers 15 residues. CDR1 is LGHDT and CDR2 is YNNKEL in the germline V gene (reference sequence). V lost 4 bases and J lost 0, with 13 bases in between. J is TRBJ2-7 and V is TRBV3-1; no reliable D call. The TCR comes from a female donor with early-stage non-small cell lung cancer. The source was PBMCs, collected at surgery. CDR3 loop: CASSPRPLGSYEQYF. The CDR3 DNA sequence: TGTGCCAGCAGCCCGAGACCGCTGGGCTCCTACGAGCAGTACTTC.